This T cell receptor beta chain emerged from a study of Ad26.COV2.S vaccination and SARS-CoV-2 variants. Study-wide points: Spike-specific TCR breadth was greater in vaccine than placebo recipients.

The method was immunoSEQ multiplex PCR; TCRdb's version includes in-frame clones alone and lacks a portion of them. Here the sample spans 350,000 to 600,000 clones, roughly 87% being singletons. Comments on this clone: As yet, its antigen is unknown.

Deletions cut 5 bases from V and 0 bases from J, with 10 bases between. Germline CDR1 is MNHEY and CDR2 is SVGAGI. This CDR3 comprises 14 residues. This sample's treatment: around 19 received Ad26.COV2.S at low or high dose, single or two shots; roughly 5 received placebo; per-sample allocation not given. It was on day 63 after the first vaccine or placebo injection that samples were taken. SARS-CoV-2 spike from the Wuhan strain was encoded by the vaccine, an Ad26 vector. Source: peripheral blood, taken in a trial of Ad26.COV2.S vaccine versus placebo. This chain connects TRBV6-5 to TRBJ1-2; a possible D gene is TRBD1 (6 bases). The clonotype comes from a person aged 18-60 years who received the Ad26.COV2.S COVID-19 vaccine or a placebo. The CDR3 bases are TGTGCCAGCAGTAGCCGGGACACTAACTATGGCTACACCTTC. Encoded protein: CASSSRDTNYGYTF.